The T cell receptor beta chain under discussion was sequenced for a study of cytomegalovirus exposure and HLA in healthy donors (dated by TCRdb to about 2017). For context, the study as a whole: An earlier analysis of several hundred of the donors reported approximately 290 Gb of sequence data and around 110 million unique TCR beta sequences from some 180 million T cells. Genome-wide SNP genotypes for about three fifths of the roughly 700 donors were used in a later genetic analysis, which treated that subset as a discovery cohort. Using immunosequencing, the study profiled T cell repertoires from about 610 subjects and related those repertoires to cytomegalovirus serostatus. HLA typing covered class I and class II loci at four-digit resolution. The later analysis used no new phenotypic data to find candidate immune exposures, relying instead on TCR beta sequences and their occurrence across donors. Donor age, sex, ethnicity and CMV serostatus were collected together with the repertoire data. Typing coverage differed by locus: A, B, C, DRB1 and DQB1 were typed in roughly 620-630 donors, DQA1 in roughly 510, DPA1 in 600 to 610, and DPB1 in 472. Among roughly 370 genotyped donors of the cohort, an average of roughly 240,000 unique TCR beta nucleotide sequences were sequenced per donor, about a sixth of them non-productive. An earlier analysis of about 600 of the donors used high-throughput TCR beta sequencing to judge whether each TCR beta V gene segment behaved as functional or pseudogenic. Approximately 300 gigabases of sequencing data and around 85 million unique TCR sequences made up an early release that covered fewer than 650 HLA-typed donors. Besides the first cohort of about 730 subjects, a separate validation cohort made up of 95 to 150 different subjects was used. The study aimed to test whether signatures of past pathogen exposure could be identified by cataloging public T cell receptors. Every repertoire in the discovery cohort had been generated on one and the same sequencing platform. Of the approximately 400 genotyped donors, 65% to 90% fell in the genetic ancestry cluster associated with self-reported Caucasian donors. High-throughput TCR immunosequencing, statistical association of individual TCRs with disease status, and machine learning were combined to predict cytomegalovirus infection status. A later analysis re-examined previously published TCR beta repertoires from over 500 donors and added high-resolution HLA genotyping to investigate patterns of TCR occurrence. About 5 DR-DQ haplotypes were handled as single units for association and clustering, since linkage in the cohort was strong. Results and caveats for the whole study, not just this receptor: In the study, approximately 150 TCR beta chains were listed as associated with cytomegalovirus. Strong co-occurrence of HLA alleles, especially DR and DQ, made assigning TCR associations to individual alleles difficult. In vitro tests confirmed that a few of the cytomegalovirus-associated TCR beta chains recognize cytomegalovirus antigens. According to a later analysis, parvovirus B19, influenza, CMV and Epstein-Barr virus appeared linked to several top co-occurrence clusters. A cluster of highly shared sequence variants was judged likely to be a technical artifact of the sequencing pipeline. Because counts were too low, some 16 rarely observed V segments, including chromosome 9 orphons, were excluded from the earlier analysis of 587 of the donors. HLA typing was unavailable for some donors at each locus, so association tests used only the typed subset. At a false discovery rate of 0.05, a later analysis linked 16,951 TCR beta sequences to specific HLA alleles. The authors suggested that the approach could potentially be generalized to other disease states and immunological phenotypes. Across donors, most TCR sequences were observed very rarely, whereas some public TCRs were present in many individuals. Correlated functional status among segregating V segments might be attributable to linkage disequilibrium, but an unknown experimental factor could not be ruled out. Presence/absence analyses assumed roughly uniform sequencing depth across donors, an assumption that may not hold. A further reported finding was that TCR beta sequences accurately predicted the HLA-A and HLA-B alleles for most subjects in the first cohort. A later analysis found that TCR association rates varied across HLA loci, with DRB1 alleles showing the most associated TCRs and HLA-C alleles the fewest. According to a later genetic analysis, donors in an Asian-associated ancestry cluster had fewer N-insertions in productive TCRs than the approximately 650-donor mean. A later genetic analysis associated a missense DCLRE1C variant with V-gene and J-gene trimming of TCR beta chains, and an independent cohort replicated the association. In a later analysis, HLA-associated TCR beta chains were found to be more clonally expanded and to have lower generation probabilities than equally common non-associated chains. Broadly in line with IMGT annotations, most TCR beta V segments showed up in productive rearrangements about 90% or about 30% of the time in an earlier analysis of roughly 590 of the donors. The classifier was reported to diagnose cytomegalovirus status with high specificity and sensitivity in both the original cohort and the validation cohort. Only TCR beta chains were sequenced in this cohort, and the absence of alpha or paired-chain data limited detectable features. The 87-base-pair reads could not distinguish some IMGT-functional V segments, including TRBV6-2 and TRBV6-3, so those segments were excluded. CMV serostatus was the only immune exposure information available for the cohort. A later analysis found that most CMV-associated TCR beta chains appeared HLA-restricted, with HLA associations seemingly driven largely by CMV exposure.

Libraries were prepared through the immunoSEQ multiplex PCR assay. A mixture of 60 forward primers for TCR Vbeta segments and 13 reverse primers for TCR Jbeta segments was used in the multiplex PCR. A multiplex PCR assay on genomic DNA amplified the CDR3 region of rearranged TCR beta genes. The amplified TCR beta libraries were sequenced on the Illumina HiSeq System as 87-base-pair reads. The source study handled its data this way. A later analysis tallied roughly 80 million unique TCR beta chains across the approximately 670 repertoires, and roughly 11 million of those chains were shared by two or more donors. Raw reads were error-corrected and collapsed into unique sequences by a nearest-neighbor algorithm in which closely related sequences were merged to remove PCR and sequencing errors. V, D and J gene segments were assigned by aligning CDR3 sequences to IMGT reference sequences. For a sequence to be retained, at least a six-nucleotide match to both a V gene segment and a J gene segment was required. Rearrangements were classified as productive when the CDR3 lacked stop codons and remained in frame with V and J, and all other rearrangements were classified as non-productive. Following IMGT convention, CDR3 was defined as the stretch from the second conserved V-encoded cysteine to the conserved J-encoded phenylalanine. In an earlier analysis of some 550 of the donors, sequences lacking an unambiguous match to a single V gene segment were excluded. In an earlier analysis of 587 of the donors, a V segment was called functional when productive rearrangements were above 56.7%, and segregating when the standard deviation between donors exceeded 5%. To diagnose cytomegalovirus status from the catalog of TCR beta chain sequences, a statistical classification framework was built. In a later analysis, TCR nucleotide sequences were compared against IMGT/GENE-DB human TR gene sequences so that V and J genes could be assigned. Using the TCRdist pipeline, a later analysis assigned CDR3 sequences along with most-parsimonious VDJ recombination scenarios. A later analysis defined each TCR beta chain by its CDR3 amino acid sequence plus V-gene family, and excluded reads lacking a unique V-gene family. In a later analysis, 450 to 600 highly shared, low-generation-probability nucleotide sequences were removed to address suspected cross-contamination and a sequencing artifact. In a later analysis, a clonal expansion index was calculated for each public chain from normalized within-repertoire ranks of inferred template counts. Generation probabilities in a later analysis came from a VDJ recombination model fitted to out-of-frame rearrangements, and those results were checked against IGoR. In a later analysis, hypergeometric tests were used to score TCR-TCR, TCR-HLA and TCR-CMV co-occurrence, with a repertoire-size bias correction applied to TCR pairs. In a later analysis, false discovery rates were estimated by permuting HLA or CMV assignments 20 times. In a later analysis, co-occurring TCRs were grouped using DBSCAN, with TCRdist sequence similarity added in when clustering inside HLA-allele-positive subsets. Co-occurrence clustering excluded repertoires with fewer than 30,000 or more than 120,000 public chains, plus five with anomalous nucleotide sharing. The table was pulled from immuneACCESS by TCRdb, which kept in-frame rearrangements only. Such tables lose some clones; where checked, under half of the loss comes from unresolved V genes, and the rest has no known cause. The V and J calls and the clone size are those of that table, but D and trimming were determined from the DNA. The sample table lists 95,000 to 100,000 clones, about 70% of them with a count of one. The ten largest clonotypes hold under 2% of the sample.

The cohort comprised approximately 700 healthy bone marrow donors. Cohort members were all nominally healthy when sampled, although unrecorded immune exposures were likely present. The donor tested CMV seronegative, placing the donor among the 350 or so seronegative members of the cohort. Every donor gave a peripheral blood sample, and the peripheral blood mononuclear cells from that sample were used for TCR beta sequencing. Genomic DNA extraction from the blood cell samples was performed with the Qiagen DNeasy Blood Extraction Kit. Including cysteine and phenylalanine, the CDR3 has 14 amino acids. The entry retains the CDR3 DNA only, 42 bases that are in frame from base 1. CDR1 and CDR2, per the germline V gene, are SGHTA and FQGNSA. The germline V and J ends show losses of 4 bases and 4 bases respectively, and no gene match explains 4 bases of the junction. As regards this clone: This clone's antigen is unknown. It has no much larger one-base neighbor in the sample; base qualities were not kept.

Rearrangement joined TRBV7-2 to TRBJ1-2, with 9 junctional bases fitting TRBD1. Sequencing was carried out using PBMCs. The sequence was collected from a woman between 40 and 55 years old in good health and CMV-seronegative. The CDR3 region has the sequence CASSSGTGPYGYTF. The nucleotide sequence reads as follows: TGTGCCAGCAGCTCAGGGACAGGGCCCTATGGCTACACCTTC.